The clone carrying this TCR beta chain was recorded once. As yet, its antigen is unknown. Deletions cut 0 bases from V and 4 bases from J, with 9 bases between. Germline CDR1 reads LNHNV; CDR2 reads YYDKDF (reference sequence). This CDR3 spans 15 amino acids. This entry is derived from a study of cytomegalovirus exposure and HLA in healthy donors. In the PCR, 60 Vbeta and 13 Jbeta primers were used. The protocol was immunoSEQ multiplex PCR, while the TCRdb copy is restricted to in-frame clones and leaves out a portion. The profile shows 65,000 to 90,000 clones, 60% to 75% of them singletons. Study findings and constraints: By HLA locus, TCR association rates varied in a later analysis, with DRB1 showing the most and HLA-C the fewest.

The rearrangement uses TRBV15 and TRBJ2-2; D remains ambiguous. The sequence was collected from a man between 65 and 79 years old in good health and CMV-seronegative. Sequenced: PBMCs. DNA for the CDR3: TGTGCCACCAGCAGAGATCTCGCGCTCACCGGGGAGCTGTTTTTT. Translation gives CATSRDLALTGELFF.